Below, 2 T cell receptor beta chains from the same sample are listed, as sequenced in a study of blood T cell repertoires in COVID-19. Produced via immunoSEQ multiplex PCR; TCRdb's table is partial and in-frame only. The table includes 150,000 or so clones, about 80% detected once. Sequencing input: peripheral blood. These receptors came from a woman older than 75 with acute or convalescent COVID-19.

The V and J genes are TRBV12-5 and TRBJ2-5; unclear D gene. This CDR3 comprises 14 residues. The V gene's germline CDR1 is LGHNT and CDR2 FRNRAP. V was clipped by 6 bases and J by 6 bases, with 17 bases between them. This CDR3 reads CASGLPGPIQTQYF. Written as DNA, the CDR3 is TGTGCTAGTGGCCTGCCGGGTCCGATTCAGACCCAGTACTTC.

This rearrangement joins TRBV7-9 to TRBJ1-1; D call uncertain. Germline CDR1 SEHNR, CDR2 FQNEAQ (reference sequence). Trimming cost V 1 base and J 5 bases, with 11 bases left between them. The CDR3 spans 14 residues. The CDR3 loop is CASSLDLGGTEAFF. The CDR3 DNA follows: TGTGCCAGCAGCTTAGACCTCGGAGGGACTGAAGCTTTCTTT.